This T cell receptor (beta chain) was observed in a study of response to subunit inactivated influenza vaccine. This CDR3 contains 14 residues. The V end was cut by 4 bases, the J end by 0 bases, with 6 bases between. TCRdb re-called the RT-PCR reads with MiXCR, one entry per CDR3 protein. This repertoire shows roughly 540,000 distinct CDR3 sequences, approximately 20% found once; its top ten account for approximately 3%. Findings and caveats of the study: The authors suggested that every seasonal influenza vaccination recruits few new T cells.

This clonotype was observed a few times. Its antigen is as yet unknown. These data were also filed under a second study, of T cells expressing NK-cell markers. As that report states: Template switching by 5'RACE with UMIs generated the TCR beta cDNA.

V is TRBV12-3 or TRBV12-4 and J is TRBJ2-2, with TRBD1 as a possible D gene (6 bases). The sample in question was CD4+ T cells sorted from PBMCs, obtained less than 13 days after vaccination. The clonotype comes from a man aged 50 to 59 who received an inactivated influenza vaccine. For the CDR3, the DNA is TGTGCCAGCAGTTGGACAGCGAACACCGGGGAGCTGTTTTTT. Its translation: CASSWTANTGELFF.